These 5 T cell receptor beta chains came from one sample sequenced in a study of blood T cell repertoires in COVID-19. Produced via immunoSEQ multiplex PCR; TCRdb's table is partial and in-frame only. The table shows around 300,000 clones, with 65% to 90% occurring only once. The sequenced sample consisted of peripheral blood. These TCRs come from a human donor in a cohort sampled during active COVID-19.

The V and J genes are TRBV29-1 and TRBJ2-3, with D perhaps matching TRBD1 (6 bases). CDR3 length: 12 residues. Trimming took 6 bases from V and 11 from J, leaving 18 bases between them. Germline V gene data show CDR1 as SQVTM and CDR2 as ANQGSEA. The DNA of the CDR3 is TGCAGCGTCGACGACACGACAGGCCGGCAGTATTTT. Its protein product is CSVDDTTGRQYF.

J is TRBJ2-6 and V is TRBV29-1; D may be TRBD2 (6 bases). The CDR3 contains 15 residues. The germline V gene encodes CDR1 SQVTM and CDR2 ANQGSEA. V dropped 4 bases and J dropped 2 bases, with 12 bases sitting between them. Here the CDR3 DNA reads TGCAGCGTTGTAGGTTGGGGGGCTGGGGCCAACGTCCTGACTTTC. It encodes CSVVGWGAGANVLTF.

The V gene is TRBV5-1, the J gene TRBJ1-5, with TRBD1 matching 7 bases. This CDR3 contains 15 residues. Germline values: CDR1 SGHRS, CDR2 YFSETQ. J was trimmed by 2 bases and V by 4 bases; bases with no gene match: 6. In nucleotides, the CDR3 is TGCGCCAGCAGCCCTGGACAGGTTGGCAATCAGCCCCAGCATTTT. It yields the protein CASSPGQVGNQPQHF.

This clone was detected once. This chain links TRBV6-5 with TRBJ1-1; TRBD1 matches 8 bases. Germline V lookup: CDR1 MNHEY, CDR2 SVGAGI. This CDR3 region has 16 residues. Germline trimming cut 2 bases from V and 0 bases from J; bases unmatched to any gene: 5. Here the CDR3 DNA reads TGTGCCAGCAGTTACGCAAAGGACAGGGTGAACACTGAAGCTTTCTTT. Its translation: CASSYAKDRVNTEAFF.

The gene calls are TRBV5-6 and TRBJ2-3; 7 bases are a match to TRBD1. With V trimmed by 1 base and J by 2 bases, 4 bases remained unmatched. The germline gives CDR1 SGHDT, CDR2 YYEEEE. This CDR3 is built from 15 residues. In DNA form, the CDR3 reads TGTGCCAGCAGCTTGCTTACAGGGGACACAGATACGCAGTATTTT. This sequence encodes CASSLLTGDTDTQYF. Using reference TRBV5-6 and TRBJ2-3 for the parts outside the CDR3, the full variable domain is DAGVTQSPTHLIKTRGQQVTLRCSPKSGHDTVSWYQQALGQGPQFIFQYYEEEERQRGNFPDRFSGHQFPNYSSELNVNALLLGDSALYLCASSLLTGDTDTQYFGPGTRLTVL.